These 10 T cell receptor beta chains originate from one sample sequenced in a study of blood T cell repertoires in COVID-19. Clones were sequenced by immunoSEQ multiplex PCR, and TCRdb holds only the in-frame ones, with some missing. The sample has approximately 200,000 clones, 87% seen once; the top ten hold approximately 10%. The sample consisted of PBMCs or T cells enriched from blood (not recorded which). Receptors were obtained from a man aged 18 to 29 with acute COVID-19.

About this clone: It is unclear where the CDR3 begins or ends on the DNA, so no DNA is shown, and the CDR3 is as TCRdb lists it. The V gene is TRBV2, the J gene TRBJ2-2; the DNA was not used to check the table's D call, TRBD1. The CDR3 is made up of 15 amino acids, end residues included. Germline CDR1 reads SNHLY; CDR2 reads FYNNEI. This chain's CDR3 is CASSEGTVSPGSCFF.

This clone was counted a single time. J is TRBJ2-7 and V is TRBV28, with a possible D match to TRBD1 (5 bases). This CDR3 has 14 amino acids. Deletions cut 3 bases from V and 3 bases from J, with 12 bases between. Germline CDR1 is MDHEN and CDR2 is SYDVKM. CDR3 DNA: TGTGCCAGCAGTTTTCAGGGCCTAGGCTACGAGCAGTACTTC. It is translated as CASSFQGLGYEQYF. The entire variable domain, with the rest obtained from reference TRBV28 and TRBJ2-7, is as follows: DVKVTQSSRYLVKRTGEKVFLECVQDMDHENMFWYRQDPGLGLRLIYFSYDVKMKEKGDIPEGYSVSREKKERFSLILESASTNQTSMYLCASSFQGLGYEQYFGPGTRLTVT.

The chain joins TRBV28 to TRBJ1-2; tentatively, D is TRBD1 (6 bases). Deletions cut 3 bases from V and 6 bases from J, with 14 bases between. Germline assignment: CDR1 MDHEN and CDR2 SYDVKM. The CDR3 is 14 residues long. CDR3 bases: TGTGCCAGCAGTTTCGAAGCGGGGGCGGATGGCTACACCTTC. It translates to CASSFEAGADGYTF.

With respect to this clone: This CDR3 is also generated by other DNA sequences in the sample. The chain links TRBV11-2 to TRBJ2-7, with TRBD2 as a possible D gene (6 bases). Germline V gene sequence: CDR1 SGHAT, CDR2 FQNNGV. The CDR3 is made up of 13 amino acids. Trimming removed 3 bases at V and 6 bases at J, with 12 bases between. CDR3 residues: CASSFPGVGEQYF. The CDR3 DNA follows: TGTGCCAGCAGCTTCCCGGGAGTGGGCGAGCAGTACTTC.

The V gene is TRBV4-1, the J gene TRBJ2-2; TRBD1 matches 11 bases. Germline lookup yields CDR1 MGHRA and CDR2 YSYEKL. V lost 1 base, J lost 5 bases, and 3 bases stayed unmatched. There are 16 residues in the CDR3. For the CDR3, the DNA is TGCGCCAGCAGCCAAGGAGGGACAGGGGGTACCGGGGAGCTGTTTTTT. Translated, it gives CASSQGGTGGTGELFF.

The chain recombines TRBV5-4 with TRBJ2-1; 13 positions match TRBD2. CDR1 is SGHNT, CDR2 YYREEE, per germline (reference sequence). The CDR3 totals 15 residues. V lost 5 bases, J lost 10 bases, and 9 bases stayed unmatched. The CDR3 region is CASRPGTSGIREQFF. In DNA form, the CDR3 reads TGTGCCAGCAGGCCCGGGACTAGCGGGATCAGGGAGCAGTTCTTC.

This clone showed up just once. This sequence joins TRBV7-3 and TRBJ1-1, with D unresolved. Trimming cost V 0 bases and J 1 base, with 9 bases left between them. Germline CDR1 and CDR2: SGHTA and FQGTGA. This CDR3 comprises 15 residues. CDR3 nucleotides: TGTGCCAGCAGCTTAACATCCAACGGGAACACTGAAGCTTTCTTT. Its protein product is CASSLTSNGNTEAFF.

The rearrangement links TRBV27 to TRBJ2-3; 8 bases fit TRBD1. This CDR3 comprises 15 residues. Germline V lookup: CDR1 MNHEY, CDR2 SMNVEV (reference sequence). After removal of 5 bases from V and 2 bases from J, the junction contained 6 bases not matched to a gene. The CDR3 coding sequence is TGTGCCAGCAGTCGGACAGGGTGGGCCACAGATACGCAGTATTTT. Amino acids: CASSRTGWATDTQYF.

This clone was detected a few times. The rearrangement uses TRBV4-1 and TRBJ2-7, with D unresolved. V was pared by 1 base and J by 2 bases, with 6 bases between. Germline V lookup: CDR1 MGHRA, CDR2 YSYEKL. CDR3 length: 13 residues. The CDR3 region is CASSQAVTYEQYF. The CDR3 DNA follows: TGCGCCAGCAGCCAAGCGGTTACCTACGAGCAGTACTTC.

The chain employs TRBV19 and TRBJ2-2; D is ambiguous. V shed 7 bases and J shed 1 base, with 7 bases lying between them. CDR3 length: 13 amino acids. Germline loops: CDR1 LNHDA, CDR2 SQIVND (reference sequence). CDR3 sequence: CASTAGNTGELFF. The CDR3 DNA sequence: TGTGCCAGTACTGCAGGGAACACCGGGGAGCTGTTTTTT.